In this sample, the clone carrying this T cell receptor (beta chain) turned up many times. As yet, its antigen is unknown. Next came a second PCR, run for about 6 to 12 cycles, which used a sample-barcoded 5' primer along with a J-beta primer mix. One entry per CDR3 protein, called by TCRdb with MiXCR from the 5' RACE reads. The data hold 900,000 to 950,000 distinct CDR3 sequences, with under 35% observed a single time. CDR1 is MNHEY and CDR2 is SVGAGI in the germline V gene. V was pared by 7 bases and J by 4 bases, with 13 bases of the junction left unmatched. The CDR3 extends over 15 amino acids. The data were obtained in a study of blood T cells in healthy people across ages. General study findings and limits: Older age went with lower TCR beta diversity per million T cells, in a roughly linear way. Donor CMV status, an unknown factor, possibly confounded changes in expanded clonotypes.

The data were also submitted as part of a second study, on T cells of mothers and their children.

This clonotype was sampled from a middle-aged woman in good health. This chain links TRBV6-5 with TRBJ2-7; 7 nucleotides match TRBD1. Sequencing used blood. CDR3 region: CASTNAGTENYEQYF. CDR3 DNA: TGTGCCAGCACTAACGCAGGGACAGAAAATTACGAGCAGTACTTC.